Listed below are T cell receptor beta chains from one sample, sequenced in a study of blood T cell repertoires in COVID-19. Clones were sequenced by immunoSEQ multiplex PCR, and TCRdb holds only the in-frame ones, with some missing. This sample has over 150,000 clones, with just over 90% found just once. The source material was peripheral blood. The source of these receptors is a man aged 18 to 29 with COVID-19, enrolled during active disease. Each CDR3 is given with its conserved first and last residue. A D gene is named only where the DNA matches it firmly. Size is omitted from some rows. Given values are once, few, many or a class for expanded clones.

>-|TRBJ2-7|TRBV2|TRBD1
CASSATGQGINEQYF
TGTGCCAGCAGTGCAACGGGACAGGGGATCAACGAGCAGTACTTC
>-|TRBJ2-1|TRBV11-2|-
CASSSGVKVQFF
TGTGCCAGCAGCTCGGGGGTAAAGGTGCAGTTCTTC
>-|TRBJ1-2|TRBV4-2|TRBD1
CASSQALSAGTDGYTF
TGTGCCAGCAGCCAAGCCCTGAGCGCCGGGACAGATGGCTACACCTTC
>-|TRBJ1-4|TRBV10-3|TRBD1
CAISGQGPTNEKLLF
TGTGCCATCAGTGGACAGGGGCCAACTAATGAAAAACTGCTTTTT
>few|TRBJ1-1|TRBV29-1|-
CSVVHTLNTEAFF
TGCAGCGTTGTCCACACACTGAACACTGAAGCTTTCTTT
>-|TRBJ2-1|TRBV10-2|-
CASSRLSSYNEQFF
TGCGCCAGCAGCCGACTGAGCTCCTACAATGAGCAGTTCTTC
>once|TRBJ2-5|TRBV4-3|TRBD1
CASSQENQGAETQYF
TGCGCCAGCAGCCAAGAGAACCAGGGGGCCGAGACCCAGTACTTC
>-|TRBJ2-7|TRBV2|-
CASSPDSGEQYF
TGTGCCAGCAGCCCCGACAGTGGTGAGCAGTACTTC
>-|TRBJ1-5|TRBV28|-
CASSFWRFSNQPQHF
TGTGCCAGCAGTTTTTGGCGGTTTAGCAATCAGCCCCAGCATTTT
>-|TRBJ2-7|TRBV5-3|TRBD2
CARNPSDSEAGGAYEQYF
TGTGCCAGAAACCCCTCAGATAGCGAAGCGGGAGGGGCCTACGAGCAGTACTTC
>-|TRBJ2-2|TRBV5-5|-
CASSPAGGQVSSGELFF
TGTGCCAGCAGCCCCGCCGGAGGTCAGGTTTCCTCCGGGGAGCTGTTTTTT
>-|TRBJ2-7|TRBV11-3|TRBD1
CASSPRGPTYEQYF
TGTGCCAGCAGCCCCAGGGGGCCAACCTACGAGCAGTACTTC
>-|TRBJ1-5|TRBV5-8|TRBD1
CASSLDWGQGDQPQHF
TGTGCCAGCAGCTTGGACTGGGGACAGGGTGATCAGCCCCAGCATTTT
>-|TRBJ1-3|TRBV14|-
CASSERGNGNTIYF
TGTGCCAGCAGCGAGCGGGGGAATGGAAACACCATATATTTT
>-|TRBJ1-1|TRBV7-9|-
CASSLEGGAFF
TGTGCCAGCAGCCTGGAGGGTGGGGCTTTCTTT
>-|TRBJ1-1|TRBV5-6|TRBD1
CASSSGTGGNTEAFF
TGTGCCAGCAGCTCGGGGACAGGGGGGAACACTGAAGCTTTCTTT
>-|TRBJ2-7|TRBV30|-
CAWSRGTYEQYF
TGTGCCTGGAGCCGGGGAACCTACGAGCAGTACTTC
>-|TRBJ1-6|TRBV11-2|-
CASSPGGSPLHF
TGTGCCAGCAGCCCTGGAGGTTCACCCCTCCACTTT
>-|TRBJ2-2|TRBV28|-
CASSLGQSNTGELFF
TGTGCCAGCAGTTTAGGACAGTCCAACACCGGGGAGCTGTTTTTT
>-|TRBJ2-4|TRBV2|TRBD1
CASSGRGLAKNIQYF
TGTGCCAGCAGTGGCAGGGGGCTGGCCAAAAACATTCAGTACTTC
>-|TRBJ1-2|TRBV24-1|-
CATSGTGRSDYGYTF
TGTGCCACCTCCGGCACGGGGAGGAGTGACTATGGCTACACCTTC
>-|TRBJ2-7|TRBV6-5|TRBD1
CASSRQGTSYEQYF
TGTGCCAGCAGTCGACAGGGGACCTCCTACGAGCAGTACTTC
>-|TRBJ1-2|TRBV7-8|-
CASSLAGRANYGYTF
TGTGCCAGCAGCTTAGCGGGCAGGGCTAACTATGGCTACACCTTC
>-|TRBJ1-1|TRBV9|-
CASSESTDGKGTEAFF
TGTGCCAGCAGCGAGTCGACGGACGGGAAGGGCACTGAAGCTTTCTTT
>-|TRBJ1-6|TRBV24-1|-
CATSEISSPLHF
TGTGCCACCAGTGAAATATCTTCACCCCTCCACTTT
>-|TRBJ1-3|TRBV28|TRBD1
CASSFGQVENTIYF
TGTGCCAGCAGTTTTGGACAGGTAGAGAACACCATATATTTT
>-|TRBJ2-7|TRBV29-1|TRBD2
CSVRLAGPYEQYF
TGCAGCGTACGACTAGCGGGCCCCTACGAGCAGTACTTC
>-|TRBJ1-1|TRBV28|TRBD1
CASSSRQGPEAFF
TGTGCCAGCAGTTCACGACAGGGCCCTGAAGCTTTCTTT
>-|TRBJ2-7|TRBV5-4|TRBD2
CASSFPAGDEQYF
TGTGCCAGCAGCTTTCCAGCGGGAGACGAGCAGTACTTC
>once|TRBJ2-7|TRBV7-9|-
CASSLLAYEQYF
TGTGCCAGCAGCCTACTTGCCTACGAGCAGTACTTC
>-|TRBJ1-2|TRBV7-2|-
CASSLGVRGGVNYGYTF
TGTGCCAGCAGCTTAGGCGTGAGGGGAGGGGTAAACTATGGCTACACCTTC
>-|TRBJ2-1|TRBV28|-
CASTEAQTGTKQFF
TGTGCCAGCACCGAAGCGCAGACAGGTACCAAGCAGTTCTTC
>-|TRBJ1-5|TRBV27|-
CASSLRGGPRPQHF
TGTGCCAGCAGTTTACGAGGGGGTCCTCGGCCCCAGCATTTT
>-|TRBJ2-7|TRBV13|-
CASSHSYEQYF
TGTGCCAGCAGTCACTCCTACGAGCAGTACTTC
>once|TRBJ1-2|TRBV19|-
CASTIRGNNYGYTF
TGTGCCAGTACCATCAGGGGAAACAACTATGGCTACACCTTC
>-|TRBJ2-7|TRBV6-2/TRBV6-3|-
CASSLARSYEQYF
TGTGCCAGCAGTTTGGCCCGATCCTACGAGCAGTACTTC
>once|TRBJ2-3|TRBV7-5|-
CARTPLRIPRTDTQYF
TGTGCCAGAACCCCTCTACGAATTCCGCGCACAGATACGCAGTATTTT
>-|TRBJ1-2|TRBV19|-
CASSIATGRALGGYTF
TGTGCCAGTAGTATTGCGACAGGACGGGCCCTCGGTGGCTACACCTTC
>-|TRBJ1-5|TRBV5-1|-
CASSFGGVDQPQHF
TGCGCCAGCAGCTTCGGAGGGGTTGATCAGCCCCAGCATTTT
>-|TRBJ2-2|TRBV25-1|-
CASSVVLTGELFF
TGTGCCAGCAGTGTAGTGCTCACCGGGGAGCTGTTTTTT
>-|TRBJ1-6|TRBV7-9|TRBD1
CASSFLRQGGNSPLHF
TGTGCCAGCAGCTTCCTCAGACAGGGTGGCAATTCACCCCTCCACTTT
>-|TRBJ1-1|TRBV5-4|-
CASSRDLTNTEAFF
TGTGCCAGCAGCCGGGACTTGACGAACACTGAAGCTTTCTTT
>-|TRBJ1-2|TRBV4-3|-
CASSQAASVGGGGYTF
TGCGCCAGCAGCCAAGCCGCCTCGGTCGGGGGAGGAGGCTACACCTTC
>-|TRBJ1-1|TRBV19|-
CASSPTTRNTEAFF
TGTGCCAGTAGTCCAACGACAAGAAACACTGAAGCTTTCTTT
>-|TRBJ1-6|TRBV28|-
CASSSRGASPLHF
TGTGCCAGCAGTTCGCGTGGAGCTTCACCCCTCCACTTT
>-|TRBJ2-7|TRBV5-1|TRBD2
CASSSTAGGTYEQYF
TGCGCCAGCAGTTCGACAGCGGGAGGGACCTACGAGCAGTACTTC
>-|TRBJ1-2|TRBV7-9|TRBD1
CASTGQGYGYTF
TGTGCCAGCACAGGACAGGGCTATGGCTACACCTTC
>-|TRBJ1-3|TRBV2|-
CASSERGSSSGNTIYF
TGTGCCAGCAGTGAACGGGGGTCGAGCTCTGGAAACACCATATATTTT
>-|TRBJ2-6|TRBV29-1|-
CSVAKLGANVLTF
TGCAGCGTTGCCAAACTTGGGGCCAACGTCCTGACTTTC
>-|TRBJ2-2|TRBV7-2|-
CASRYREGGGELFF
TGTGCCAGCAGGTACAGGGAAGGAGGCGGGGAGCTGTTTTTT